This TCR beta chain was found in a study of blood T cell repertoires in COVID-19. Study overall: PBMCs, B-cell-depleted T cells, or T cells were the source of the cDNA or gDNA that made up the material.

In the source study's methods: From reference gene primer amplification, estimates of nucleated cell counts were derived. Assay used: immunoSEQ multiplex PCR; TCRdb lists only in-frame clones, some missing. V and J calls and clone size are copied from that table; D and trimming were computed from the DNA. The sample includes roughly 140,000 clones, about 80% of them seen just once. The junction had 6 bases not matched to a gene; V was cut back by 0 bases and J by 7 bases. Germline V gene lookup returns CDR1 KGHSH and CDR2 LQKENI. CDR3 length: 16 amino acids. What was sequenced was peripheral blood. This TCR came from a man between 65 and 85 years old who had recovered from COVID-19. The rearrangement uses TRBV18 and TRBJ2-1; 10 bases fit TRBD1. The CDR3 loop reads CASSPPSGTGDNEQFF. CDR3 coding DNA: TGTGCCAGCTCACCACCCTCGGGGACAGGGGATAATGAGCAGTTCTTC.